The 9 T cell receptor beta chains in this list originate from one sample, sequenced in a study of vaccination and CD4 T cells after COVID-19. These receptors have no identified antigens. As to treatment: roughly 10-day PBMC culture with coronavirus spike peptide pools or control peptides (ViraFEST assay). Sequencing of DNA taken from cultured CD4+ T cells relied on the Oncomine TCR Beta short-read assay. TCRdb reanalysed the PCR reads using MiXCR and keeps one entry per CDR3 protein. Here the sample spans more than 9,500 distinct CDR3 sequences, more than 70% being singletons. Sequences were obtained from CD4+ T cells from blood, cultured in vitro. All receptors derive from a human donor who had recovered from COVID-19.

This rearrangement joins TRBV7-6 to TRBJ2-5, with 10 bases matching TRBD2. CDR1 is SGHVS, CDR2 FNYEAQ, per germline. V dropped 0 bases and J dropped 5; count of bases not matched to a gene: 9. CDR3 length: 17 residues. This CDR3 reads CASSLAPVAGGGETQYF. The CDR3 DNA sequence: TGTGCCAGCAGCTTAGCGCCGGTAGCGGGAGGCGGGGAGACCCAGTACTTC.

The V gene is TRBV6-1, the J gene TRBJ1-2; the D gene is possibly TRBD1 (6 bases). In germline, CDR1 is MNHNS, CDR2 SASEGT. This CDR3 comprises 12 residues. V was pared by 5 bases and J by 7 bases, with 11 bases between. In nucleotides, the CDR3 is TGTGCCAGCAGTACAGGGACGGGTGGCTACACCTTC. Amino acids: CASSTGTGGYTF.

This chain joins TRBV21-1 and TRBJ2-7; TRBD1 was called by the table and not checked on the DNA. TRBV21-1 is noted as a pseudogene. This CDR3 contains 16 residues. The CDR3 DNA reads as TGTGCCAGCAGCAAGGGCTCAGGGGGATACTCCTACGAGCAGTACTTC. Protein sequence: CASSKGSGGYSYEQYF.

This clonotype has just a few counts. The chain couples TRBV11-2 to TRBJ1-2, with 8 bases lining up with TRBD1. The germline V gene encodes CDR1 SGHAT and CDR2 FQNNGV. V was pared by 5 bases and J by 7 bases, with 6 bases of the junction left unmatched. The CDR3 spans 13 residues. CDR3 sequence: CASSLRTGTGYTF. CDR3 nucleotides: TGTGCCAGCAGCCTCCGGACAGGGACTGGCTACACCTTC.

The V and J genes are TRBV7-3 and TRBJ1-1; no clear D. The V and J ends lost 3 bases and 3 bases respectively, with 8 bases between them. This CDR3 contains 13 residues. Germline CDR1 SGHTA, CDR2 FQGTGA. CDR3 nucleotide sequence: TGTGCCAGCAGCTTCGGGAGGGACACTGAAGCTTTCTTT. Residues: CASSFGRDTEAFF.

The V gene is TRBV2, the J gene TRBJ1-2; the D is unclear. This CDR3 comprises 13 residues. Germline V lookup: CDR1 SNHLY, CDR2 FYNNEI. V gave up 7 bases and J gave up 1 base, with 10 bases separating them. The CDR3 sequence: CASTGDLNYGYTF. In DNA form, the CDR3 reads TGTGCCAGCACTGGGGATCTTAACTATGGCTACACCTTC.

This clonotype was recorded only once. The rearrangement uses TRBV28 and TRBJ1-2, with D perhaps matching TRBD1 (5 bases). This CDR3 has 14 amino acids. Looked up from germline, CDR1 is MDHEN and CDR2 is SYDVKM. Trimming removed 4 bases from V and 6 bases from J, with 15 bases in between. CDR3 protein: CASSSPTRVHGYTF. CDR3 in DNA: TGTGCCAGCAGTTCCCCGACCAGGGTACATGGCTACACCTTC.

The V call is TRBV18, the J call TRBJ1-2; D not resolved. This CDR3 is built from 14 residues. Trimming took 3 bases from V and 6 from J, leaving 14 bases between them. The germline V gene has CDR1 KGHSH and CDR2 LQKENI. CDR3 coding DNA: TGTGCCAGCTCACCTTCGGACCCAATAAATGGCTACACCTTC. Its translation is CASSPSDPINGYTF. The variable domain in full, with the rest retrieved from reference TRBV18 and TRBJ1-2, is NAGVMQNPRHLVRRRGQEARLRCSPMKGHSHVYWYRQLPEEGLKFMVYLQKENIIDESGMPKERFSAEFPKEGPSILRIQQVVRGDSAAYFCASSPSDPINGYTFGSGTRLTVV.

This rearrangement joins TRBV20-1 to TRBJ1-1; 10 bases are a match to TRBD1. The V gene's germline CDR1 is DFQATT and CDR2 SNEGSKA (reference sequence). Trimming took 0 bases from V and 0 from J; bases not matched to a gene: 4. The CDR3 consists of 16 residues. CDR3 in amino acids: CSARDFGTGVNTEAFF. As DNA, the CDR3 is TGCAGTGCTAGAGATTTTGGGACAGGGGTGAACACTGAAGCTTTCTTT.